These 23 T cell receptor beta chains were sequenced from one sample in a study of a mutant IDH1 vaccine in newly diagnosed glioma. Indicated time point: week 35, safety follow-up. Topical imiquimod was applied with each vaccine dose, which held 300 ug of mutant IDH1 20-mer peptide. Their specific antigens are unknown. Sequencing used immunoSEQ multiplex PCR; TCRdb keeps in-frame clones, though not all of them. The sample has tens of thousands of clones; approximately 80% are singletons. The input for sequencing was PBMCs, taken from a glioma patient whose treatment included an IDH1 peptide vaccine. These TCRs come from a man aged 40-55 years with glioma.

This clone was seen a single time. The chain couples TRBV5-1 to TRBJ2-3; the match to TRBD2 covers 11 bases. CDR1 is SGHRS, CDR2 YFSETQ, per germline. This CDR3 has 16 amino acids. The V gene end was trimmed by 4 bases and the J gene end by 2 bases; junction bases not matched to a gene: 6. The CDR3 DNA sequence: TGCGCCAGCAGCCTCCGGACTAGCGGGTTCACAGATACGCAGTATTTT. Encoded protein: CASSLRTSGFTDTQYF.

J is TRBJ2-5 and V is TRBV6-1; D is perhaps TRBD2 (6 bases). Germline loops: CDR1 MNHNS, CDR2 SASEGT. The V end lost 6 bases, the J end lost 1 base, and 9 bases lay between the germline ends. The CDR3 sequence is 13 residues long. The CDR3: CASRVGGQETQYF. CDR3 in DNA: TGTGCCAGCAGGGTCGGGGGCCAAGAGACCCAGTACTTC.

The sample holds a few counts of this clone. The J gene is TRBJ1-5, the V gene TRBV19; D gene ambiguous. The CDR3 runs 13 residues. Germline V CDR1 and CDR2: LNHDA, SQIVND (reference sequence). V was cut by 3 bases and J by 5 bases, with 8 bases left in between. The CDR3 region is CASSMGSDQPQHF. CDR3 coding DNA: TGTGCCAGTAGTATGGGCAGCGATCAGCCCCAGCATTTT.

There are a few counts of this clone. V usage is TRBV14 and J usage is TRBJ1-1, with D perhaps TRBD1 (5 bases). The germline gives CDR1 SGHDN, CDR2 FVKESK. V gave up 0 bases and J gave up 5 bases, with 13 bases separating them. The CDR3 spans 15 residues. The CDR3 DNA sequence: TGTGCCAGCAGCCAAGATCCAGCAGGGATGACTGAAGCTTTCTTT. It is translated as CASSQDPAGMTEAFF.

V gene TRBV9 combines with J gene TRBJ2-7, with TRBD2 matching 10 bases. The CDR3 runs 17 residues. V gave up 4 bases and J gave up 5 bases; unmatched junction bases: 15. CDR1 SGDLS and CDR2 YYNGEE come from the germline V gene. DNA for the CDR3: TGTGCCAGCAGCCTATCAGGGGGGCTAGCGGGAGATAACGAGCAGTACTTC. Protein: CASSLSGGLAGDNEQYF.

This clone was found once. The chain couples TRBV5-4 to TRBJ2-3, with 8 nucleotides matching TRBD2. The V gene end was trimmed by 0 bases and the J gene end by 4 bases; junction bases not matched to a gene: 7. The germline V gene has CDR1 SGHNT and CDR2 YYREEE (reference sequence). The CDR3 has 16 residues. CDR3 in amino acids: CASSLAGLAGPDTQYF. The DNA for the CDR3 is TGTGCCAGCAGCTTGGCCGGATTAGCGGGACCAGATACGCAGTATTTT.

This clone was seen only once. V and J are TRBV7-9 and TRBJ1-5; 8 nucleotides match TRBD1. The CDR3 consists of 15 residues. The trim removed 5 bases at V and 5 bases at J, leaving 8 bases unmatched. The V gene's germline CDR1 is SEHNR and CDR2 FQNEAQ (reference sequence). The CDR3 loop reads CASSRGTGHDQPQHF. The CDR3 nucleotides are TGTGCCAGCAGCCGAGGGACAGGCCATGATCAGCCCCAGCATTTT.

Many counts were recorded for this clone. This chain links TRBV10-1 with TRBJ1-1; D perhaps matches TRBD1 (6 bases). The V end was cut by 5 bases, the J end by 8 bases, with 15 bases between. This CDR3 has 13 amino acids. Germline V lookup: CDR1 WNHNN, CDR2 SYGVQD (reference sequence). CDR3 region: CASSPSGGTEAFF. CDR3 DNA sequence: TGCGCCAGCAGTCCTTCGGGTGGGACAGAAGCTTTCTTT.

The chain links TRBV12-5 to TRBJ2-7; perhaps TRBD1 as D (5 bases). The germline gives CDR1 LGHNT, CDR2 FRNRAP. Deletions cut 1 base from V and 2 bases from J, with 12 bases between. This CDR3 contains 15 residues. The CDR3 DNA follows: TGTGCTAGTGGTTTGGCAGGCCAAGGGGCCTACGAGCAGTACTTC. It specifies CASGLAGQGAYEQYF. Complete variable domain (other parts from reference TRBV12-5 and TRBJ2-7): DARVTQTPRHKVTEMGQEVTMRCQPILGHNTVFWYRQTMMQGLELLAYFRNRAPLDDSGMPKDRFSAEMPDATLATLKIQPSEPRDSAVYFCASGLAGQGAYEQYFGPGTRLTVT.

The V and J genes are TRBV28 and TRBJ2-2; 8 positions match TRBD1. V lost 4 bases and J lost 1; bases outside the gene matches: 5. CDR1 MDHEN and CDR2 SYDVKM come from the germline V gene. The CDR3 covers 16 residues. DNA for the CDR3: TGTGCCAGCAGTTACCTCGGGACAGGGAACACCGGGGAGCTGTTTTTT. Amino acid sequence: CASSYLGTGNTGELFF.

This chain uses TRBV7-3 with TRBJ1-2, with TRBD1 as a possible D gene (5 bases). V dropped 5 bases and J dropped 7 bases, with 17 bases sitting between them. The germline V gene encodes CDR1 SGHTA and CDR2 FQGTGA. The CDR3 has 14 residues. DNA for the CDR3: TGTGCCAGCAGCCCCGGGACGGCTTACGGTGGCTACACCTTC. Protein: CASSPGTAYGGYTF.

CDR3 coding DNA: TGTGCCTGGAGTGTCCTCTCTGGAAACACCATATATTTT. Amino acids: CAWSVLSGNTIYF. The chain combines TRBV30 with TRBJ1-3; D gene ambiguous. Trimming cost V 0 bases and J 0 bases, with 3 bases left between them. Germline V gene data show CDR1 as GTSNPN and CDR2 as SVGIG (reference sequence). The CDR3 is 13 amino acids.

The chain uses TRBV6-4 and TRBJ2-2; D is ambiguous. V lost 0 bases to trimming and J lost 0 bases, with 2 bases between them. The length of the CDR3 is 14 residues. Germline V CDR1 and CDR2: MRHNA, SNTAGT. The chain's CDR3 is CASSDSANTGELFF. The CDR3 nucleotides read TGTGCCAGCAGTGACTCCGCGAACACCGGGGAGCTGTTTTTT.

This chain uses TRBV30 with TRBJ2-7, with D possibly being TRBD1 (6 bases). Deletions cut 1 base from V and 4 bases from J, with 14 bases between. The CDR3 spans 14 residues. Germline-derived CDR1 and CDR2 are GTSNPN and SVGIG (reference sequence). CDR3 in amino acids: CAWSEWDKTYEQYF. The DNA for the CDR3 is TGTGCCTGGAGTGAATGGGACAAAACTTACGAGCAGTACTTC. Full variable domain (rest looked up from reference TRBV30 and TRBJ2-7): SQTIHQWPATLVQPVGSPLSLECTVEGTSNPNLYWYRQAAGRGLQLLFYSVGIGQISSEVPQNLSASRPQDRQFILSSKKLLLSDSGFYLCAWSEWDKTYEQYFGPGTRLTVT.

The chain couples TRBV28 to TRBJ2-2; D unclear. The CDR3 is 11 amino acids. V was cut by 3 bases and J by 7 bases, with 3 bases left in between. Per germline, CDR1 MDHEN and CDR2 SYDVKM. The CDR3 reads CASSLIGELFF. The CDR3 DNA follows: TGTGCCAGCAGTTTGATCGGGGAGCTGTTTTTT.

This clone was recorded a few times. The gene calls are TRBV6-1 and TRBJ1-5, with TRBD1 identical over 9 bases. The V gene's germline CDR1 is MNHNS and CDR2 SASEGT. Losses at the gene ends were 6 bases for V and 5 bases for J; bases not matched to a gene: 5. The CDR3 runs 14 residues. The CDR3 loop reads CASSRGQGHQPQHF. CDR3 coding DNA: TGTGCCAGCAGCAGGGGACAGGGACATCAGCCCCAGCATTTT.

As DNA, the CDR3 is TGTGCCAGCGGCAGGGGGCAGGCAGATACGCAGTATTTT. Its translation: CASGRGQADTQYF. The gene calls are TRBV2 and TRBJ2-3, with 8 bases aligning to TRBD1. V shed 8 bases and J 4 bases; nucleotides not matched to a gene: 5. Germline V gene sequence: CDR1 SNHLY, CDR2 FYNNEI. The CDR3 contains 13 residues.

CDR3 sequence: CASRPTRLTSGNTIYF. CDR3 nucleotide sequence: TGTGCCAGTAGGCCGACCCGACTGACCTCTGGAAACACCATATATTTT. The rearrangement uses TRBV19 and TRBJ1-3; D is uncertain. V gave up 6 bases and J gave up 0 bases, with 15 bases separating them. CDR3 length: 16 amino acids. Germline CDR1 reads LNHDA; CDR2 reads SQIVND (reference sequence).

This chain connects TRBV5-1 to TRBJ1-3, with TRBD1 matching over 7 bases. The CDR3 sequence is 16 residues long. Germline lookup yields CDR1 SGHRS and CDR2 YFSETQ. V was clipped by 1 base and J by 0 bases; unmatched bases: 4. DNA of the CDR3: TGCGCCAGCAGCTTGAGTCAGGGGGGCTCTGGAAACACCATATATTTT. Protein sequence: CASSLSQGGSGNTIYF.

This chain connects TRBV15 to TRBJ1-5; D unclear. This CDR3 has 15 amino acids. Germline CDR1 is LNHNV and CDR2 is YYDKDF (reference sequence). Trimming removed 0 bases from V and 4 bases from J, with 10 bases in between. Here the CDR3 reads CATSRDRSDNQPQHF. Written as DNA, the CDR3 is TGTGCCACCAGCAGAGATAGGTCAGATAATCAGCCCCAGCATTTT.

As for this clone: This CDR3 is also generated by other DNA sequences in the sample. This chain joins TRBV7-9 and TRBJ2-7, with D perhaps TRBD1 (6 bases). Germline V CDR1 and CDR2: SEHNR, FQNEAQ (reference sequence). The CDR3 covers 13 residues. The V and J ends lost 0 bases and 3 bases respectively, with 6 bases between them. This chain's CDR3 is CASSLAGGYEQYF. The DNA of the CDR3 is TGTGCCAGCAGCTTAGCAGGGGGCTACGAGCAGTACTTC.

This clone was seen only once. The chain combines TRBV4-1 with TRBJ2-3; D is undetermined. Trimming removed 1 base at V and 0 bases at J, with 5 bases between. The germline gives CDR1 MGHRA, CDR2 YSYEKL. This CDR3 region has 14 residues. As DNA, the CDR3 is TGCGCCAGCAGCCAAGGAGCTAGCACAGATACGCAGTATTTT. It yields the protein CASSQGASTDTQYF.

As concerns this clone: This sequence may be a read error, since a much larger clone differs from it by one base. V is TRBV19 and J is TRBJ1-2; D is uncertain. Germline V gene sequence: CDR1 LNHDA, CDR2 SQIVND (reference sequence). Between the trimmed V and J ends, which lost 5 bases and 5 bases, there was a span of 15 bases. The CDR3 consists of 14 residues. CDR3: CASSVLGLGYGYTF. CDR3 nucleotides: TGTGCCAGTAGTGTGCTGGGCTTGGGGTATGGCTACACCTTC.